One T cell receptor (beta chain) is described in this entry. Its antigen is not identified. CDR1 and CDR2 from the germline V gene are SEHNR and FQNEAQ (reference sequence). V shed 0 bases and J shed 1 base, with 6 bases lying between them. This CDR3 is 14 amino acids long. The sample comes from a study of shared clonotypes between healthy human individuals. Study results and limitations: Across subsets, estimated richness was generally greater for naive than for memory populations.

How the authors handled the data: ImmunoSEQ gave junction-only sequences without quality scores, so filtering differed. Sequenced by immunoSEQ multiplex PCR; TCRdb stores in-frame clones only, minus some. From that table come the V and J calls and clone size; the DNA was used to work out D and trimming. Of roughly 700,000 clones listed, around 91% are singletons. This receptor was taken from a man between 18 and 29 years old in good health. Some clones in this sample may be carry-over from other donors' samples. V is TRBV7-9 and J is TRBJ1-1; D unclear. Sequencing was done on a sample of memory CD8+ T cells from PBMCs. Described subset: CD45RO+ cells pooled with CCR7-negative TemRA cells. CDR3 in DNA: TGTGCCAGCAGCTTAGCACTTCGGAACACTGAAGCTTTCTTT. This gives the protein CASSLALRNTEAFF.